This TCR beta chain derives from a study of OX40 agonist ivuxolimab in advanced cancers. Study-wide results and caveats: Dose levels from 0.1 to 3.0 mg/kg saw CD4+ and CD8+ blood T cells expand clonally by week 6.

Germline loops: CDR1 GTSNPN, CDR2 SVGIG (reference sequence). V dropped 5 bases and J dropped 1; count of bases not matched to a gene: 3. The CDR3 totals 14 residues. Method: immunoSEQ multiplex PCR; TCRdb's copy keeps in-frame clones and lacks some. Counted here are 65,000 to 85,000 clones, about 86% occurring once; the ten biggest clones make up less than 3%. Patients with a history of autoimmune disease or on systemic immunosuppression were excluded. In the case of this clone: What it recognizes is unknown.

The genes are TRBV30 and TRBJ1-1, with TRBD1 matching over 11 bases. The receptor's source is an adult with an advanced solid tumor such as melanoma, head and neck, liver or kidney cancer. The sequences come from CD4+ or CD8+ T cells sorted from blood, collected in a trial of the OX40 agonist ivuxolimab. CDR3 loop: CAWGQGAWNTEAFF. The CDR3 DNA follows: TGTGCCTGGGGACAGGGGGCCTGGAACACTGAAGCTTTCTTT.